This T cell receptor beta chain was identified in a study of graft-versus-host responses after intestinal transplantation. Overall study context: Recipients underwent multivisceral, liver-intestinal, or isolated intestinal transplants. Anti-thymocyte globulin served as induction for all recipients, who then took tacrolimus and steroids for about three years. General study results and limits: Ileal or blood samples showed some GvH clones first, and such clones were also found in recipient marrow. Circulating GvH clone levels at their peak were associated with HvG declines (early post-transplant).

Repertoires were generated with immunoSEQ multiplex PCR, while TCRdb's copy carries only in-frame clones and drops some. The sample shows approximately 110,000 clones, just under 95% of them seen only once. Comments on this clone: The antigen is not known.

From germline, CDR1 is SGHAT and CDR2 FQNNGV. J was trimmed by 7 bases and V by 6 bases; bases with no gene match: 12. The CDR3 runs to 16 residues. This specimen consisted of unstimulated CD8+ T cells sorted from spleen or lymph node cells, obtained before transplant. The J gene is TRBJ2-1, the V gene TRBV11-2; 10 nucleotides line up with TRBD1. This TCR derives from a human donor who was the organ donor for an intestinal transplant. CDR3: CASRPNAGTGANEQFF. The DNA for the CDR3 is TGTGCCAGCAGGCCAAACGCCGGGACAGGGGCGAATGAGCAGTTCTTC.